Below, 22 T cell receptor beta chains from the same sample are listed, as sequenced in a study of T-cell reconstitution after alpha-beta-depleted transplantation in children. Researchers prepared the TCRbeta library using unique molecular identifiers, the study reports. From the PCR reads, TCRdb called clonotypes with MiXCR, one entry per CDR3 protein. The sample contains around 60,000 distinct CDR3 sequences, about 40% of which appear only once. Here the sequenced sample was PBMCs, mostly from graft donor cells, taken 360 days after TCRalphabeta/CD19-depleted stem cell transplant. These receptors were taken from a male patient younger than 18 who had a stem cell transplant for acute lymphoblastic leukemia, so the T cells may come from the graft donor.

This clonotype was seen more than once but under ten times. In DNA, the CDR3 is TGTGCCAGCAGGTGGGGCGGCGGGGAGCTGTTTTTT. Translation: CASRWGGGELFF. The chain has TRBV27 and TRBJ2-2, with TRBD1 as a possible D gene (5 bases). Trimming pared 6 bases from V and 7 bases from J, leaving 9 bases between. The germline gives CDR1 MNHEY, CDR2 SMNVEV (reference sequence). CDR3 size: 12 residues.

This sequence joins TRBV6-5 and TRBJ2-1, with D perhaps TRBD2 (6 bases). Trimming left V 4 bases short and J 2 bases short, with 12 bases between. The germline gives CDR1 MNHEY, CDR2 SVGAGI. This CDR3 is built from 15 residues. CDR3 in DNA: TGTGCCAGCAGTTTGCGGGGTTTCACCTACAATGAGCAGTTCTTC. Amino acids: CASSLRGFTYNEQFF.

V is TRBV28 and J is TRBJ2-7, with D tentatively TRBD1 or TRBD2 (5 bases each). The CDR3 sequence is 16 residues long. The ends were cut back, 4 bases at V and 2 bases at J, with 18 bases in the middle. Germline assignment: CDR1 MDHEN and CDR2 SYDVKM. The CDR3 DNA is TGTGCCAGCAGTTATAAGGGGTTGGGGAGAACCTACGAGCAGTACTTC. Translation gives CASSYKGLGRTYEQYF.

This clonotype was recorded many times. The V and J genes are TRBV20-1 and TRBJ2-3; 7 bases are shared with TRBD2. The CDR3 is 16 amino acids. Germline CDR1 and CDR2: DFQATT and SNEGSKA (reference sequence). V gave up 7 bases and J gave up 8 bases; unmatched junction bases: 21. Here the CDR3 DNA reads TGCAGTGGGTTTGCGGCAGGGAGGGATCACTCGGGTACGCAGTATTTT. Translating gives CSGFAAGRDHSGTQYF.

The sample holds a few counts of this clonotype. The chain has TRBV9 and TRBJ2-2, with D tentatively TRBD2 (7 bases). Looked up from germline, CDR1 is SGDLS and CDR2 is YYNGEE. The CDR3 extends over 17 amino acids. Trimming removed 0 bases at V and 1 base at J, with 13 bases between. Here the CDR3 DNA reads TGTGCCAGCAGCGTAGGGGGCGGGGGCCTGAACACCGGGGAGCTGTTTTTT. This encodes CASSVGGGGLNTGELFF.

Only a few counts were recorded for this clonotype. This chain joins TRBV28 and TRBJ2-7; D is possibly TRBD1 (6 bases). From germline, CDR1 is MDHEN and CDR2 SYDVKM. Trimming stripped 6 bases from V and 3 bases from J, with 18 bases between. This CDR3 spans 15 amino acids. The DNA of the CDR3 is TGTGCCAGCAGGATTGCTTCCGGGACAATCTACGAGCAGTACTTC. Amino acids: CASRIASGTIYEQYF.

The rearrangement joins TRBV7-3 to TRBJ2-1, with unresolved D. The CDR3 runs 14 residues. V was cut by 5 bases and J by 6 bases, with 14 bases left in between. CDR1 and CDR2 from the germline V gene are SGHTA and FQGTGA. The CDR3 reads CASSLDIWGNEQFF. The CDR3 DNA follows: TGTGCCAGCAGCCTTGACATTTGGGGCAATGAGCAGTTCTTC.

The sample holds one count of this clonotype. The V gene is TRBV7-9, the J gene TRBJ2-5, with D unclear. In germline, CDR1 is SEHNR, CDR2 FQNEAQ (reference sequence). The CDR3 is 16 residues long. Trimming took 2 bases from V and 4 from J, leaving 17 bases between them. CDR3 in amino acids: CASSLWPGPGSETQYF. The CDR3 DNA reads as TGTGCCAGCAGCTTATGGCCCGGGCCTGGGTCAGAGACCCAGTACTTC.

The J gene is TRBJ2-1, the V gene TRBV6-2 or TRBV6-3, with D tentatively TRBD2 (5 bases). Deletions cut 2 bases from V and 7 bases from J, with 12 bases between. The CDR3 consists of 14 residues. Germline loops: CDR1 MNHEY, CDR2 SVGEGT. The CDR3 sequence: CASSYASTKNEQFF. DNA of the CDR3: TGTGCCAGCAGTTACGCTAGCACGAAGAATGAGCAGTTCTTC.

The chain couples TRBV29-1 to TRBJ2-7, with a possible D match to TRBD2 (5 bases). Germline V CDR1 and CDR2: SQVTM, ANQGSEA. V lost 5 bases to trimming and J lost 1 base, with 12 bases between them. The CDR3 sequence is 13 residues long. The CDR3 DNA reads as TGCAGCGTTTCTGGGCTAGCTTCCTACGAGCAGTACTTC. Its protein is CSVSGLASYEQYF.

CDR3 residues: CASSFVLDSPNTGELFF. For the CDR3, the DNA is TGTGCCAGCAGCTTTGTGTTGGACAGTCCGAACACCGGGGAGCTGTTTTTT. V usage is TRBV7-2 and J usage is TRBJ2-2, with D perhaps matching TRBD1 (6 bases). V lost 3 bases and J 0 bases, leaving 14 bases between the germline ends. The CDR3 sequence is 17 residues long. CDR1 is SGHTA and CDR2 is FQGNSA in the germline V gene.

The rearrangement links TRBV7-2 to TRBJ1-2, with TRBD1 matching 10 bases. This CDR3 spans 15 amino acids. Looked up from germline, CDR1 is SGHTA and CDR2 is FQGNSA. J was trimmed by 5 bases and V by 1 base; bases with no gene match: 4. CDR3 bases: TGTGCCAGCAGCTTAGAGGGACAGGGGAATTATGGCTACACCTTC. Its protein product is CASSLEGQGNYGYTF.

The chain joins TRBV12-3 or TRBV12-4 to TRBJ2-4; 10 bases agree with TRBD2. Trimming cost V 7 bases and J 1 base; bases outside gene matches: 4. The CDR3 is made up of 15 amino acids. CDR3 nucleotides: TGTGCCAGCAATGTTAGCGGGGGGGCCAAAAACATTCAGTACTTC. This gives the protein CASNVSGGAKNIQYF.

V and J are TRBV6-1 and TRBJ2-3; 12 bases fit TRBD1. CDR1 is MNHNS and CDR2 is SASEGT in the germline V gene. The CDR3 spans 15 residues. Unmatched junction bases numbered 9, after V lost 7 bases and J lost 7 bases. DNA of the CDR3: TGTGCCAGCACCCGCCCGGGACAGGGGGCGAATACGCAGTATTTT. Translating gives CASTRPGQGANTQYF.

In this sample, this clonotype turned up a few times. The chain couples TRBV7-3 to TRBJ2-1; 7 nucleotides line up with TRBD2. The CDR3 spans 16 residues. V was clipped by 0 bases and J by 0 bases; unmatched bases: 2. Germline V lookup: CDR1 SGHTA, CDR2 FQGTGA. CDR3 loop: CASSLTGGGSYNEQFF. Here the CDR3 DNA reads TGTGCCAGCAGCTTAACGGGCGGGGGCTCCTACAATGAGCAGTTCTTC.

This clonotype was recorded a few times. The rearrangement links TRBV12-3 or TRBV12-4 to TRBJ2-1, with D possibly being TRBD1 or TRBD2 (5 bases each). The ends were cut back, 1 base at V and 8 bases at J, with 6 bases in the middle. This CDR3 region has 12 residues. The CDR3 DNA reads TGTGCCAGCAGTTTAGGAGGGGATGAGCAGTTCTTC. Translated, it gives CASSLGGDEQFF.

This clonotype was observed a few times. The rearrangement uses TRBV2 and TRBJ2-7; perhaps TRBD1 as D (8 bases). The length of the CDR3 is 13 residues. V lost 8 bases to trimming and J lost 4 bases, with 15 bases between them. Per germline, CDR1 SNHLY and CDR2 FYNNEI. The CDR3 sequence: CASLGQGGYEQYF. The CDR3 bases are TGTGCCAGCCTCGGACAGGGAGGGTACGAGCAGTACTTC. Drawing the rest from reference TRBV2 and TRBJ2-7, the complete variable domain is EPEVTQTPSHQVTQMGQEVILRCVPISNHLYFYWYRQILGQKVEFLVSFYNNEISEKSEIFDDQFSVERPDGSNFTLKIRSTKLEDSAMYFCASLGQGGYEQYFGPGTRLTVT.

The chain uses TRBV11-3 and TRBJ2-1; D is possibly TRBD1 (5 bases). CDR3 length: 15 residues. V lost 3 bases, J lost 3 bases, and 12 bases lay in between. From germline, CDR1 is SGHNT and CDR2 YENEEA. This CDR3 is CASSLTAGIYNEQFF. For the CDR3, the DNA is TGTGCCAGCAGCTTGACGGCAGGGATCTACAATGAGCAGTTCTTC.

A few counts support this clonotype. This chain joins TRBV12-3 or TRBV12-4 and TRBJ1-4; D gene uncertain. CDR3 size: 14 residues. Trimming stripped 5 bases from V and 8 bases from J, with 15 bases between. Here the CDR3 DNA reads TGTGCCAGCAGTCCCCAGTTCGTGAGGGAAAAACTGTTTTTT. As protein: CASSPQFVREKLFF.

This clonotype came up once. The rearrangement uses TRBV20-1 and TRBJ2-3; TRBD2 might be the D (6 bases). Deletions cut 5 bases from V and 6 bases from J, with 21 bases between. The CDR3 is 15 amino acids. Germline assignment: CDR1 DFQATT and CDR2 SNEGSKA (reference sequence). CDR3 coding DNA: TGCAGTGCTTATACGAAGCGGGTCCGCTTTGATACGCAGTATTTT. It encodes CSAYTKRVRFDTQYF.

The gene calls are TRBV5-6 and TRBJ2-7; 10 positions agree with TRBD1. Germline trimming cut 3 bases from V and 4 bases from J; bases unmatched to any gene: 7. The CDR3 has 15 residues. Looked up from germline, CDR1 is SGHDT and CDR2 is YYEEEE. This chain's CDR3 is CASSYGTGASYEQYF. The CDR3 DNA sequence: TGTGCCAGCAGCTACGGGACAGGGGCCTCTTACGAGCAGTACTTC.

In its sample, this clonotype was seen a few times. This sequence joins TRBV5-1 and TRBJ1-1; TRBD1 matches at 9 bases. Germline V gene data show CDR1 as SGHRS and CDR2 as YFSETQ. Trimming took 4 bases from V and 7 from J; bases not matched to a gene: 8. CDR3 length: 14 amino acids. The CDR3 loop reads CASSPGTGYDEAFF. The CDR3 DNA reads TGCGCCAGCAGCCCCGGGACAGGGTACGATGAAGCTTTCTTT.